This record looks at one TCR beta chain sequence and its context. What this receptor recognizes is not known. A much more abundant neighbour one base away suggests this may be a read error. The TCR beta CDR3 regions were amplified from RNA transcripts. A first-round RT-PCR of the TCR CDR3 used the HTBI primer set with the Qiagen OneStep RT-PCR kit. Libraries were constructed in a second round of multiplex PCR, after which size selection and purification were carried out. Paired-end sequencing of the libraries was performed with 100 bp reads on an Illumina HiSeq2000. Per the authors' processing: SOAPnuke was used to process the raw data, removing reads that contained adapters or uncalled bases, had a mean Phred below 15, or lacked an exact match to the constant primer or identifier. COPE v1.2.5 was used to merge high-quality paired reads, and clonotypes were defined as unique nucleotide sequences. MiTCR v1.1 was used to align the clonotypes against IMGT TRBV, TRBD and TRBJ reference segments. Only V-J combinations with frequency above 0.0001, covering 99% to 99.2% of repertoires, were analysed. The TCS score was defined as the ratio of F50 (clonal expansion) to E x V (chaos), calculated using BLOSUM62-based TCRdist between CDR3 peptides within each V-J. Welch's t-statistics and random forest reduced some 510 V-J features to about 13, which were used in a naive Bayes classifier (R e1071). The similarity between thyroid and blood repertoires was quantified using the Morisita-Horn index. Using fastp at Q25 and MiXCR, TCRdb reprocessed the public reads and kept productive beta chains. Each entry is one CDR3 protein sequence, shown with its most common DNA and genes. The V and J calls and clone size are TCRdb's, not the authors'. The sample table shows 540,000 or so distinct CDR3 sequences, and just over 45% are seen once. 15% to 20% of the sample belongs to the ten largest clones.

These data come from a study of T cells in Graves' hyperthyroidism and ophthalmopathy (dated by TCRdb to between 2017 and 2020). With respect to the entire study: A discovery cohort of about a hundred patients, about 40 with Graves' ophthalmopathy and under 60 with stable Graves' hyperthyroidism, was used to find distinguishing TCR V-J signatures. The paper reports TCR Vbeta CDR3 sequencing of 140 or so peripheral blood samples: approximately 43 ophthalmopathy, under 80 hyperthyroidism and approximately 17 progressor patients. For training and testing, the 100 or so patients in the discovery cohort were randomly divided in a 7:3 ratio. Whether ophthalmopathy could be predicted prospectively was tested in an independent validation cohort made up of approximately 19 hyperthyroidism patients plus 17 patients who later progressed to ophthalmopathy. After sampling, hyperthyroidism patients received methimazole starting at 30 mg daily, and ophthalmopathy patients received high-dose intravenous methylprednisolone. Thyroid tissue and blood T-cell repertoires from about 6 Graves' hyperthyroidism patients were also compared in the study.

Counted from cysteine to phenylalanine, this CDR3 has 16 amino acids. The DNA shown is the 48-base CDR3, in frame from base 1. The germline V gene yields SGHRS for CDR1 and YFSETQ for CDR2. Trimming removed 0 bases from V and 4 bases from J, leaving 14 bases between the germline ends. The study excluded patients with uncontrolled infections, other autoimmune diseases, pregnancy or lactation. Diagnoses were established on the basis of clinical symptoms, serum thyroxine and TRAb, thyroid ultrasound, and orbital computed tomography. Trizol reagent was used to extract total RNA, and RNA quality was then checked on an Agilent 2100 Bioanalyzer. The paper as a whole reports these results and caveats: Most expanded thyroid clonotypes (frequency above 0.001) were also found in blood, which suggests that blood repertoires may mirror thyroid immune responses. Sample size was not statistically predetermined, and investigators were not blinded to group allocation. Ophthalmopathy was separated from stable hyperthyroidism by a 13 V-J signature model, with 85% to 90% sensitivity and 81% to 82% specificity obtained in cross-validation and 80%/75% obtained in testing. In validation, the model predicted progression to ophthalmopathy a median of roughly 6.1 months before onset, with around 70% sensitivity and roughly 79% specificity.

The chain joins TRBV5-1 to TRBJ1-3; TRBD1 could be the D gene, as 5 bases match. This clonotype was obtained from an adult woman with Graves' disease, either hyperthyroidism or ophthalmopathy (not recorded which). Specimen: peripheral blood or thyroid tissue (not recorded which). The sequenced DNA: TGCGCCAGCAGCTTGGCACCTCAGGGACCCGGAAACACCATATATTTT. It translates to CASSLAPQGPGNTIYF.